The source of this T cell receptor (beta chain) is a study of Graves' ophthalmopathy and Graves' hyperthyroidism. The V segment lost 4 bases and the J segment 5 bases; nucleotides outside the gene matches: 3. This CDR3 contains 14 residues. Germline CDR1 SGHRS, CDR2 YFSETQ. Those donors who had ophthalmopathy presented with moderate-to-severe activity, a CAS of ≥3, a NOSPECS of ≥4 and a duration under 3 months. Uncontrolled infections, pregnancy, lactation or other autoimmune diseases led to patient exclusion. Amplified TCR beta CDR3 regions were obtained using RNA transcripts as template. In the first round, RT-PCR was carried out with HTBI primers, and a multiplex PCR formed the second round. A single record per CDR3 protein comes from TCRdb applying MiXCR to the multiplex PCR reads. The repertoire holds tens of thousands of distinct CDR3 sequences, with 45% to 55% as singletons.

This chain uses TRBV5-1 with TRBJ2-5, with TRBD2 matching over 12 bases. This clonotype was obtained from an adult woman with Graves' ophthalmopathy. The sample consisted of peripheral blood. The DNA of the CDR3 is TGCGCCAGCAGCCGGACTAGCGGGAAGGAGACCCAGTACTTC. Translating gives CASSRTSGKETQYF.